There are a few counts of the clone carrying this T cell receptor (beta chain). Its antigen is unidentified. This specimen belongs to a study of T cell repertoires and HLA-DP antigens. Across the whole study: Pre-culture CD4+ samples used around 1,200 ng DNA versus around 220 ng for CD137+CD4+ sorts.

Libraries were prepared by immunoSEQ multiplex PCR; TCRdb keeps only in-frame clonotypes and omits some of them. The sample contains approximately 100,000 clones, 86% of which appear only once. The sequenced sample was CD4+ T cells from PBMCs. The TCR was taken from a man aged 50-60 years in good health and CMV-seronegative.

CDR3 region: CASSPFSLGPAFF. CDR3 coding DNA: TGTGCCAGCAGCCCTTTTTCTCTCGGTCCAGCTTTCTTT. The chain employs TRBV14 and TRBJ1-1; D is unresolved. The CDR3 is made up of 13 amino acids. Trimming took off 4 bases at V and 10 bases at J, with 16 bases between the two ends. Germline CDR1 SGHDN, CDR2 FVKESK.